The 20 T cell receptor beta chains presented below share a single source sample, sequenced in a study of blood T cell repertoires in COVID-19. Some clones are missing from TCRdb's copy, which holds only in-frame ones; the method was immunoSEQ multiplex PCR. The repertoire has roughly 59,000 clones, about 81% of them found once; the top ten carry 15% to 19%. Sequences were obtained from peripheral blood. The receptors derive from an elderly man with acute or convalescent COVID-19.

This chain joins TRBV7-2 and TRBJ1-1; 12 nucleotides line up with TRBD1. V lost 1 base to trimming and J lost 4 bases; unmatched junction nucleotides: 7. The CDR3 loop spans 17 amino acids. Germline CDR1 reads SGHTA; CDR2 reads FQGNSA. Written as DNA, the CDR3 is TGTGCCAGCAGCTTAGATGGGACAGGGGGCTGGACCACTGAAGCTTTCTTT. Translating gives CASSLDGTGGWTTEAFF.

This clone appeared once. V is TRBV7-3 and J is TRBJ2-2, with 14 positions matching TRBD2. V dropped 3 bases and J dropped 4; count of bases not matched to a gene: 7. This CDR3 contains 18 residues. CDR1 is SGHTA and CDR2 is FQGTGA in the germline V gene. CDR3 sequence reads: CASSLGLAGVHGTGELFF. In nucleotides, the CDR3 is TGTGCCAGCAGCTTGGGACTAGCGGGAGTTCACGGCACCGGGGAGCTGTTTTTT.

This rearrangement joins TRBV5-5 to TRBJ2-2; TRBD2 is a possible D gene (5 bases). V lost 6 bases, J lost 4 bases, and 13 bases lay in between. CDR1 and CDR2 from the germline V gene are SGHKS and YYEKEE (reference sequence). The CDR3 extends over 14 amino acids. The CDR3 here is CASTDRGSTGELFF. As DNA, the CDR3 is TGTGCCAGCACCGATCGTGGGAGCACCGGGGAGCTGTTTTTT.

The chain has TRBV7-8 and TRBJ2-7, with D perhaps matching TRBD1 (7 bases). V lost 5 bases to trimming and J lost 1 base, with 18 bases between them. This CDR3 has 16 amino acids. Per the germline V gene, CDR1 is SGHVS and CDR2 is FQNEAQ. The CDR3 sequence: CASSRGGQGGSYEQYF. CDR3 sequence (DNA): TGTGCCAGCAGCCGAGGGGGGCAGGGGGGTTCCTACGAGCAGTACTTC.

The chain couples TRBV5-4 to TRBJ2-5; weak D call: TRBD2 (6 bases). Germline CDR1 is SGHNT and CDR2 is YYREEE (reference sequence). The CDR3 length is 13 residues. Trimming cost V 1 base and J 5 bases, with 9 bases left between them. CDR3: CASSLTGRETQYF. The CDR3 DNA is TGTGCCAGCAGCTTGACGGGGAGGGAGACCCAGTACTTC.

This chain links TRBV5-4 with TRBJ2-7; 9 bases align to TRBD1. V dropped 7 bases and J dropped 2; count of bases not matched to a gene: 10. Germline CDR1 is SGHNT and CDR2 is YYREEE (reference sequence). This CDR3 is 15 amino acids long. CDR3: CASSPRGQGAYEQYF. The CDR3 nucleotides read TGTGCCAGCTCACCGAGGGGACAGGGTGCCTACGAGCAGTACTTC.

The chain carries TRBV3-1 (or the pseudogene TRBV3-2) and TRBJ1-2; D uncertain. Germline-derived CDR1 and CDR2 are LGHDT and YNNKEL (reference sequence). The CDR3 has 15 amino acids. V was trimmed by 0 bases and J by 7 bases, leaving 15 bases between them. In DNA form, the CDR3 reads TGTGCCAGCAGCCAAGAAGGCTTGTTTGCGGGTGGCTACACCTTC. This sequence encodes CASSQEGLFAGGYTF.

The chain links TRBV7-2 to TRBJ1-4; tentatively, D is TRBD1 (5 bases). The V gene lost 1 base and the J gene lost 9 bases, with 9 bases spanning the gap. This CDR3 has 13 amino acids. CDR1 SGHTA and CDR2 FQGNSA come from the germline V gene. CDR3 protein: CASSLGAGQKLFF. Written as DNA, the CDR3 is TGTGCCAGCAGCTTAGGGGCAGGGCAAAAACTGTTTTTT.

The V and J genes are TRBV7-8 and TRBJ1-2, with TRBD1 matching 8 bases. With V trimmed by 5 bases and J by 3 bases, 8 bases remained unmatched. CDR1 is SGHVS and CDR2 is FQNEAQ in the germline V gene. The CDR3 covers 15 residues. In nucleotides, the CDR3 is TGTGCCAGCAGCCAGCCGACAGGGGACCACTATGGCTACACCTTC. This sequence encodes CASSQPTGDHYGYTF.

J is TRBJ2-2 and V is TRBV5-4; perhaps TRBD2 as D (6 bases). The CDR3 covers 16 residues. The V end was cut by 3 bases, the J end by 0 bases, with 12 bases between. From germline, CDR1 is SGHNT and CDR2 YYREEE (reference sequence). The CDR3 DNA reads TGTGCCAGCAGCTCCCTGGGCGGGGCGAACACCGGGGAGCTGTTTTTT. It is translated as CASSSLGGANTGELFF.

This rearrangement joins TRBV21-1 to TRBJ1-5. TRBV21-1 is classified as a pseudogene. The CDR3 has 17 amino acids. The chain's CDR3 is CASSKLSLRSGNQPQHF. The CDR3, as DNA: TGTGCCAGCAGCAAATTAAGTCTGCGATCGGGCAATCAGCCCCAGCATTTT.

This clone was counted once. The V and J genes are TRBV29-1 and TRBJ2-7, with 10 bases fitting TRBD2. Germline lookup yields CDR1 SQVTM and CDR2 ANQGSEA. With 6 bases clipped from V and 4 bases from J, the junction kept 12 bases outside the gene matches. The CDR3 loop spans 15 amino acids. CDR3: CSVETGTSVGYEQYF. The DNA of the CDR3 is TGCAGCGTAGAGACCGGGACTAGCGTTGGGTACGAGCAGTACTTC.

The rearrangement links TRBV19 to TRBJ1-5; TRBD1 matches at 7 bases. CDR1 and CDR2 from the germline V gene are LNHDA and SQIVND (reference sequence). V trimming: 4 bases; J trimming: 2 bases; junction bases outside the gene matches: 5. This CDR3 is 15 amino acids long. CDR3 loop: CASSKGTGGNQPQHF. CDR3 DNA sequence: TGTGCCAGTAGTAAGGGTACAGGGGGCAATCAGCCCCAGCATTTT.

The V gene is TRBV15, the J gene TRBJ2-7, with a weak D call TRBD2 (6 bases). The CDR3 sequence is 12 residues long. Trimming removed 5 bases from V and 12 bases from J, with 17 bases in between. The germline CDR1 and CDR2 sequences are LNHNV and YYDKDF (reference sequence). The CDR3 loop reads CATSAGGALRYF. The CDR3 DNA reads TGTGCCACCAGCGCAGGAGGGGCGTTAAGGTACTTC.

J is TRBJ1-4 and V is TRBV5-1; TRBD1 might be the D (5 bases). V was pared by 2 bases and J by 8 bases, with 13 bases between. CDR1 is SGHRS and CDR2 is YFSETQ in the germline V gene. The CDR3 covers 14 residues. The CDR3 nucleotides are TGCGCCAGCAGCTTAGGGGCTGGGTACGAAAAACTGTTTTTT. Residues: CASSLGAGYEKLFF.

The chain couples TRBV7-6 to TRBJ2-3, with a tentative D call TRBD1 (6 bases). The CDR3 runs to 14 residues. With 5 bases removed from V and 3 bases from J, the gap between germline ends came to 12 bases. Germline V gene lookup returns CDR1 SGHVS and CDR2 FNYEAQ. Here the CDR3 reads CASSTRDITDTQYF. CDR3 nucleotide sequence: TGTGCCAGCAGCACACGGGACATTACAGATACGCAGTATTTT.

CDR3 sequence reads: CASSLFGGQDYGYTF. CDR3 bases: TGTGCCAGCAGCTTGTTCGGGGGGCAGGACTATGGCTACACCTTC. The chain joins TRBV7-3 to TRBJ1-2, with D possibly TRBD1 on 6 matching bases. From germline, CDR1 is SGHTA and CDR2 FQGTGA. This CDR3 has 15 residues. V was pared by 3 bases and J by 3 bases, with 14 bases between. The whole variable domain, filled in from reference TRBV7-3 and TRBJ1-2, reads GAGVSQTPSNKVTEKGKYVELRCDPISGHTALYWYRQSLGQGPEFLIYFQGTGAADDSGLPNDRFFAVRPEGSVSTLKIQRTERGDSAVYLCASSLFGGQDYGYTFGSGTRLTVV.

This clone was counted once. The genes are TRBV15 and TRBJ2-3; TRBD2 matches at 10 bases. Per the germline V gene, CDR1 is LNHNV and CDR2 is YYDKDF (reference sequence). V dropped 0 bases and J dropped 4; count of bases not matched to a gene: 7. This CDR3 spans 17 amino acids. The CDR3, as DNA: TGTGCCACCAGCAGAGATCCTAGCGGGAGAGGCTCAGATACGCAGTATTTT. Its translation: CATSRDPSGRGSDTQYF.

The chain combines TRBV5-8 with TRBJ2-2; 7 nucleotides match TRBD2. Germline V gives CDR1 SGHTS, CDR2 YDEGEE. The CDR3 has 16 residues. Trimming at V came to 4 bases and at J to 2 bases, leaving 8 bases not matched to a gene. The CDR3 nucleotides are TGTGCCAGCAGCCCCCGGGCTAGCGGAAACACCGGGGAGCTGTTTTTT. Amino acids: CASSPRASGNTGELFF.

This clone has only one observation. This rearrangement joins TRBV7-2 to TRBJ2-2, with a possible D match to TRBD2 (6 bases). The germline V gene encodes CDR1 SGHTA and CDR2 FQGNSA. The CDR3 consists of 14 residues. The V end lost 0 bases, the J end lost 8 bases, and 10 bases lay between the germline ends. Here the CDR3 reads CASSLAGGPGELFF. The CDR3 bases are TGTGCCAGCAGCTTAGCGGGAGGCCCTGGGGAGCTGTTTTTT.